The clone carrying this T cell receptor beta chain has more than one count but fewer than ten. Its target is unknown. Reverse transcription of all isolated RNA meant that expressed TCRB transcripts were sequenced. Measured with immunoSEQ multiplex PCR; TCRdb has only the in-frame clones, and not every one. The table has some 350,000 clones, 9.6% seen once; the top ten hold less than 0.65%. CDR3 size: 15 residues. The germline V gene has CDR1 SGDLS and CDR2 YYNGEE. J gave up 5 bases and V 1 base, and 8 bases lay outside the gene matches. This sample stems from a study of beta chain features in type 1 diabetes. Study-level results: cDNA-based sequencing might over-represent cells highly expressing TCR. Among patients with Type 1 diabetes, TCRB CDR3s were moderately but significantly shorter in every one of the four CD4+ subsets.

The receptor was isolated from a man aged 25 to 40 with type 1 diabetes. This chain links TRBV9 with TRBJ2-7, with 8 bases lining up with TRBD1. Material: central memory CD4+ T cells from blood. The CDR3 reads CASSVRQGASDEQYF. Here the CDR3 DNA reads TGTGCCAGCAGCGTAAGGCAGGGGGCTTCGGACGAGCAGTACTTC.